This paragraph reports one T cell receptor beta chain. The sample comes from a study of regulatory dendritic cells for organ transplantation. Generated by immunoSEQ multiplex PCR, the TCRdb table keeps only in-frame clones and is missing some. The sample records around 30,000 clones, 82% being singletons. CDR3 length equals 16 residues. CDR1 is SGHVS and CDR2 is FNYEAQ in the germline V gene. Unmatched junction bases numbered 4, after V lost 1 base and J lost 1 base. This receptor was obtained from a human donor in good health. The specimen was naive CD8+ T cells from blood. Subset defined: CD45RA+ naive T cells. This chain links TRBV7-6 with TRBJ1-5, with 7 bases identical to TRBD1. The CDR3, as DNA: TGTGCCAGCAGCTTAGACAGGGGATGGAGCAATCAGCCCCAGCATTTT. This translates into CASSLDRGWSNQPQHF.